Sequencing of this T cell receptor (beta chain) was carried out in a study of tumor-infiltrating lymphocytes in localized non-small cell lung cancer. Study-wide findings and caveats: TCR sequencing covered a subset of patients with enough tissue. T-cell fraction did not differ between immunotypes IM1 and IM2. Higher tumor T cell infiltration than in uninvolved lung was supported by TCRbeta sequencing. Different pieces of the same tissue went to different assays, confounding technical variation with intratumor heterogeneity.

This clone was observed once. The antigen remains undetermined. This table comes from immunoSEQ multiplex PCR, and its TCRdb copy is limited to in-frame clones, with some not included. Of around 17,000 clones listed, 70% to 90% are singletons. This CDR3 spans 13 amino acids. Per the germline V gene, CDR1 is SNHLY and CDR2 is FYNNEI. The ends were cut back, 10 bases at V and 2 bases at J, with 14 bases in the middle. This sequence was found in a human donor with non-small cell lung cancer. The genes are TRBV2 and TRBJ2-5, with D unresolved. The sample consisted of uninvolved lung tissue not adjacent to the tumor. The DNA of the CDR3 is TGTGCCACGGTCGACACGTCGCAAGAGACCCAGTACTTC. It encodes CATVDTSQETQYF.